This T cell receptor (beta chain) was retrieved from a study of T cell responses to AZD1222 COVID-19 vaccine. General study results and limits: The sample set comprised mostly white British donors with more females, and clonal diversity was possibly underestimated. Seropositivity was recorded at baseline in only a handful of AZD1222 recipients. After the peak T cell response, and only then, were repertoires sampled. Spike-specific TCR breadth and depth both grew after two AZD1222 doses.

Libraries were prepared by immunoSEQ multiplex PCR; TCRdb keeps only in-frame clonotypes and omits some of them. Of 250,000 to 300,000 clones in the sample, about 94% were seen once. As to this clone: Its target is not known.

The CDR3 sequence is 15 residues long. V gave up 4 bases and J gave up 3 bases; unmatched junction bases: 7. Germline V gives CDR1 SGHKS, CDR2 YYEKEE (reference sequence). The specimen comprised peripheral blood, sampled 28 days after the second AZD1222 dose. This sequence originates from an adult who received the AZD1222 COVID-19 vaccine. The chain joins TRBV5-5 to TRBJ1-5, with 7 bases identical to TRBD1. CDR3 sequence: CASSKDGTANQPQHF. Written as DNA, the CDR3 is TGTGCCAGCAGCAAGGACGGGACAGCCAATCAGCCCCAGCATTTT. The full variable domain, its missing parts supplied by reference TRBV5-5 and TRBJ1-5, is DAGVTQSPTHLIKTRGQQVTLRCSPISGHKSVSWYQQVLGQGPQFIFQYYEKEERGRGNFPDRFSARQFPNYSSELNVNALLLGDSALYLCASSKDGTANQPQHFGDGTRLSIL.